Listed below are T cell receptor beta chains from one sample, sequenced in a study of cytomegalovirus exposure and HLA in healthy donors. Measured with immunoSEQ multiplex PCR; TCRdb has only the in-frame clones, and not every one. The repertoire includes some 140,000 clones, approximately 80% of them detected once, and about 13% sits in the top ten. The specimen was PBMCs. These receptors all come from a man aged 25 to 45 in good health and CMV-seropositive. CDR3s include the opening cysteine and the closing phenylalanine or tryptophan. D genes are given only for firm matches. Clone size is stated in some rows and not others, as once, few, many or a class when expanded.

TRBV5-5,TRBJ2-1,TRBD2,NA,TGTGCCAGCAGCTTCCCTAGCGGGAGCGATGAGCAGTTCTTC,CASSFPSGSDEQFF
TRBV7-9,TRBJ2-7,TRBD2,few,TGTGCCAGCAGCGGCGGGACTAGCAGCGAGCAGTACTTC,CASSGGTSSEQYF
TRBV28,TRBJ1-1,TRBD1,NA,TGTGCCAGCAGTTTAGCCGGGACAGTCAGCCAGCTAACGTTT,CASSLAGTVSQLTF
TRBV4-2,TRBJ2-4,NA,few,TGTGCCAGCAGCCCGGGACACAAAAACATTCAGTACTTC,CASSPGHKNIQYF
TRBV5-1,TRBJ2-5,NA,NA,TGCGCCAGCAGCCCCCTAGCCCTGGAAGTGGGAGAGACCCAGTACTTC,CASSPLALEVGETQYF
TRBV7-8,TRBJ2-1,TRBD2,NA,TGTGCCAGCAGCCCCCCGGGGGGAGCGGGAGACAATGAGCAGTTCTTC,CASSPPGGAGDNEQFF
TRBV7-2,TRBJ1-1,TRBD1,once,TGTGCCAGCAGCACGGACAGGTGTGAAGCTTTCTTT,CASSTDRCEAFF
TRBV7-9,TRBJ1-1,NA,few,TGTGCCAGCAGCCCCCAGGACTGGAACACTGAAGCTTTCTTT,CASSPQDWNTEAFF
TRBV19,TRBJ1-3,TRBD1,NA,TGTGCCAGTAAGGAGCAGGGGGCGCGAGGAAACACCATATATTTT,CASKEQGARGNTIYF
TRBV4-2,TRBJ2-1,NA,NA,TGTGCCAGCAGCCAACTAGTTGGGTCTATTACTGAGCAGTTCTTC,CASSQLVGSITEQFF
TRBV25-1,TRBJ1-2,NA,NA,TGTGCCAGCAGTGATACAGGGACCCGCTATGGCTACACCTTC,CASSDTGTRYGYTF
TRBV7-9,TRBJ1-1,TRBD1,NA,TGTGCCAGCAGCCCTAACAGGGGGAACACTGAAGCTTTCTTT,CASSPNRGNTEAFF
TRBV2,TRBJ2-2,TRBD2,NA,TGTGCCAGCGAATTGGGTAGCGGGATATCCGGGGAGCTGTTTTTT,CASELGSGISGELFF
TRBV6-5,TRBJ2-5,TRBD1,NA,TGTGCCAGCAACCGACAGGGGCCCCAAGAGACCCAGTACTTC,CASNRQGPQETQYF
TRBV20-1,TRBJ2-3,NA,NA,TGCAGGCCCGTAGCTGGTGATACGCAGTATTTT,CRPVAGDTQYF
TRBV2,TRBJ2-7,NA,once,TGTGCCAGCAGTGACACCTGGTCAGGTCCCTACGAGCAGTACTTC,CASSDTWSGPYEQYF
TRBV6-5,TRBJ2-7,NA,NA,TGTGCCAGCAGTGCACAGGGTTACGAGCAGTACTTC,CASSAQGYEQYF
TRBV5-4,TRBJ2-3,TRBD2,NA,TGTGCCAGCAGGGGTGGGACTAGCGGGAGCAACACGCAGTATTTT,CASRGGTSGSNTQYF
TRBV11-2,TRBJ2-7,TRBD1,few,TGTGCCAGCAGCTCGAACCAAGGACAGGGCTACGAGCAGTACTTC,CASSSNQGQGYEQYF
TRBV9,TRBJ2-3,NA,NA,TGTGCCAGCAGCGCCTTACAGGGTTTCGGCACAGATACGCAGTATTTT,CASSALQGFGTDTQYF